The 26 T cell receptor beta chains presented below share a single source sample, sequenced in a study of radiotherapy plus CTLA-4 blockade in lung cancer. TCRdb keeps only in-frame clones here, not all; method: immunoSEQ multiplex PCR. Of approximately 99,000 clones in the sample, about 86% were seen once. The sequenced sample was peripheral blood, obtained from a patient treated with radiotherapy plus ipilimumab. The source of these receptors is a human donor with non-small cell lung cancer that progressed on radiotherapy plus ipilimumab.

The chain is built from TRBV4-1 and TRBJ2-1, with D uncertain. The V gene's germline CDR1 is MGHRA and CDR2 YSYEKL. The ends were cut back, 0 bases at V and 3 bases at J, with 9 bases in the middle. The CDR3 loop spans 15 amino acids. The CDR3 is CASSQDPTSYNEQFF. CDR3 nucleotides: TGCGCCAGCAGCCAAGATCCTACAAGCTACAATGAGCAGTTCTTC.

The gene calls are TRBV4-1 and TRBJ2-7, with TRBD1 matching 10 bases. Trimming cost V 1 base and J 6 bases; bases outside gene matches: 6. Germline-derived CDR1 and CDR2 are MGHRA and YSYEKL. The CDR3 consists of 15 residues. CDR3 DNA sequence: TGCGCCAGCAGCCAAGTGACAGGGGGCTCTGGCGAGCAGTACTTC. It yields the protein CASSQVTGGSGEQYF.

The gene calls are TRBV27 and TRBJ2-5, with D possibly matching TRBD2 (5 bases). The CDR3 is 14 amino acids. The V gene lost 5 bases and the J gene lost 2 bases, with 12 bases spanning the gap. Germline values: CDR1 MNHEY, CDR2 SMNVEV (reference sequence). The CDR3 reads CASSGLAAQETQYF. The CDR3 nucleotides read TGTGCCAGCAGTGGTCTAGCAGCTCAAGAGACCCAGTACTTC.

The CDR3 bases are TGTGCCAGCAGCTACAGACAGGGGTGGAACACTGAAGCTTTCTTT. Protein sequence: CASSYRQGWNTEAFF. This chain links TRBV7-9 with TRBJ1-1, with 8 bases that match TRBD1. The CDR3 contains 15 residues. Trimming removed 4 bases from V and 1 base from J; junction bases left unmatched: 5. The germline CDR1 and CDR2 sequences are SEHNR and FQNEAQ (reference sequence).

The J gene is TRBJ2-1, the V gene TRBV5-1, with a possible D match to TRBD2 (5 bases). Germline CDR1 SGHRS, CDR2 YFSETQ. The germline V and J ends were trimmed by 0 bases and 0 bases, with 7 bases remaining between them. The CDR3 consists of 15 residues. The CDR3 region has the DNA TGCGCCAGCAGCTTGGACACTAGCTCCTACAATGAGCAGTTCTTC. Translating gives CASSLDTSSYNEQFF.

CDR3 region: CASSLGLLLDTQYF. CDR3 DNA: TGTGCCAGCAGCTTAGGACTCCTCTTGGATACGCAGTATTTT. The rearrangement uses TRBV7-8 and TRBJ2-3; D gene uncertain. Trimming stripped 1 base from V and 6 bases from J, with 11 bases between. Germline values: CDR1 SGHVS, CDR2 FQNEAQ. The CDR3 loop spans 14 amino acids.

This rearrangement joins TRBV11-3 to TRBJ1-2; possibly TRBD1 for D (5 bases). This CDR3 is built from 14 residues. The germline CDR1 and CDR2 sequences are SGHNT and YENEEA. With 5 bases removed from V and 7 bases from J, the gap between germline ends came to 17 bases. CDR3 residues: CASSPGSGLVGYTF. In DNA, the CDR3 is TGTGCCAGCAGCCCGGGGTCGGGGCTAGTTGGCTACACCTTC. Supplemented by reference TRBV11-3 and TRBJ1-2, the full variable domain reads EAGVVQSPRYKIIEKKQPVAFWCNPISGHNTLYWYLQNLGQGPELLIRYENEEAVDDSQLPKDRFSAERLKGVDSTLKIQPAELGDSAVYLCASSPGSGLVGYTFGSGTRLTVV.

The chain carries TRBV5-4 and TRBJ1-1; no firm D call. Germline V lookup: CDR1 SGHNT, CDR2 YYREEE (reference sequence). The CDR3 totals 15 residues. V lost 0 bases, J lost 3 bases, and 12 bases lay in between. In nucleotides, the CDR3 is TGTGCCAGCAGCTTGGGCGGGCCTGGGGACACTGAAGCTTTCTTT. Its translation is CASSLGGPGDTEAFF.

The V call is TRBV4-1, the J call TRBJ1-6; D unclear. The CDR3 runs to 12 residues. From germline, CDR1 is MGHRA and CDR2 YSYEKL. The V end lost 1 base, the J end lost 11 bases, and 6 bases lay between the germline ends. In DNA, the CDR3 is TGCGCCAGCAGCCAAGTTCGGGCACCCCTCCACTTT. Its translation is CASSQVRAPLHF.

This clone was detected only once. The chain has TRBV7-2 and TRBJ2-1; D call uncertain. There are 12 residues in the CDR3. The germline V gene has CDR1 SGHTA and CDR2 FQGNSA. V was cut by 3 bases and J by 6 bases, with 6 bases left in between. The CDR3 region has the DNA TGTGCCAGCAGCTTCGCTATCAATGAGCAGTTCTTC. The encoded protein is CASSFAINEQFF.

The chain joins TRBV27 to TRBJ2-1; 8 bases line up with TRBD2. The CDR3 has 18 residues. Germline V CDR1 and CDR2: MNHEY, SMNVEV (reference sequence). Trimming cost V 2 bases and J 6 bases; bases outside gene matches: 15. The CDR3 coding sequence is TGTGCCAGCAGTTTACGAGGTGGGGGTAGCGGGATTTTCAATGAGCAGTTCTTC. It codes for CASSLRGGGSGIFNEQFF.

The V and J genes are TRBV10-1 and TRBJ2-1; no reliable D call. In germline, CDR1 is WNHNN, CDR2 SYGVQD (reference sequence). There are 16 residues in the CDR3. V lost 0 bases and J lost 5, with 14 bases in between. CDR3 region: CASSESRPTGDNEQFF. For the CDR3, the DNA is TGCGCCAGCAGTGAGTCTAGACCGACGGGCGACAATGAGCAGTTCTTC.

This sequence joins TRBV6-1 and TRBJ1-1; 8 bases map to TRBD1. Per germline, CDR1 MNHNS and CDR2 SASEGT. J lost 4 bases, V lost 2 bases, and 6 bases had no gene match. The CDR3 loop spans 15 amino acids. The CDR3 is CASSEYQGAPTEAFF. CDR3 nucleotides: TGTGCCAGCAGTGAATATCAGGGGGCCCCCACTGAAGCTTTCTTT.

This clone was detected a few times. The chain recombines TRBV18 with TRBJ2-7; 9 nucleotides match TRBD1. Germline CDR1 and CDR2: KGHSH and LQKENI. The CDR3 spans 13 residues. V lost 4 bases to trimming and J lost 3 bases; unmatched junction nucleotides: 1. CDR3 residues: CASSQTGGYEQYF. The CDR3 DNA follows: TGTGCCAGCTCACAGACAGGGGGCTACGAGCAGTACTTC.

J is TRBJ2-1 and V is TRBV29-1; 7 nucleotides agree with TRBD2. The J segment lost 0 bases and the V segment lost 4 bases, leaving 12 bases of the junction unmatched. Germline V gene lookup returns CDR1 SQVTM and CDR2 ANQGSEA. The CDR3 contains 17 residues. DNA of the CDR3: TGCAGCGTTGTGGGCGGGTCGGGAGGCAGCTCCTACAATGAGCAGTTCTTC. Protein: CSVVGGSGGSSYNEQFF.

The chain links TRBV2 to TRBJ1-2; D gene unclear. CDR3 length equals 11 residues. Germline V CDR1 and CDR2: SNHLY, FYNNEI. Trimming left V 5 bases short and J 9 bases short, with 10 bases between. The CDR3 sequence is CASSPGSSYTF. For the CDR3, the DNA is TGTGCCAGCAGTCCCGGCAGCAGCTACACCTTC.

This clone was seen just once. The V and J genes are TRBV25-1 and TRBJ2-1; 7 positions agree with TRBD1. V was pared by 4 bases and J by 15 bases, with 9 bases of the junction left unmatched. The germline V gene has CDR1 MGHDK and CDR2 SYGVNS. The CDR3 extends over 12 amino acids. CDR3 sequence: CASSAGTVLMFF. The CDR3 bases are TGTGCCAGCAGTGCTGGGACAGTTCTAATGTTCTTC.

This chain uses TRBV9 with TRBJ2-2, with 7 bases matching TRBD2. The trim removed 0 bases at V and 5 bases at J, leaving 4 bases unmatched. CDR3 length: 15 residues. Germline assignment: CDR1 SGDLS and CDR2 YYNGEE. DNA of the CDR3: TGTGCCAGCAGCGTAGTGCGGGAGTCAACCGGGGAGCTGTTTTTT. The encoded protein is CASSVVRESTGELFF.

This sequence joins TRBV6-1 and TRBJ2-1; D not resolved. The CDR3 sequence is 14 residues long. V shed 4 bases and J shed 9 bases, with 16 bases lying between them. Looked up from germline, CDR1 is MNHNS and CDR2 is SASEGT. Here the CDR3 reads CASSGDILSREQFF. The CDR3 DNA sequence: TGTGCCAGCAGTGGAGACATTTTAAGTCGTGAGCAGTTCTTC.

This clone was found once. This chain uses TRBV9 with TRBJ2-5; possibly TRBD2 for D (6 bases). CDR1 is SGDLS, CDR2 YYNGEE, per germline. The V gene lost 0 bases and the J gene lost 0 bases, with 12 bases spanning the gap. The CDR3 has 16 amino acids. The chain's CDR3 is CASSVAGGSYQETQYF. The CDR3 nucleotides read TGTGCCAGCAGCGTAGCTGGGGGGTCGTACCAAGAGACCCAGTACTTC.

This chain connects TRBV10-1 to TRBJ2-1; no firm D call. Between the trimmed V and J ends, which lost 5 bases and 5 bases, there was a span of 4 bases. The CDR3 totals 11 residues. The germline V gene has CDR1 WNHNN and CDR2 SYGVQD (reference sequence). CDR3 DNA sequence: TGCGCCAGCAGTTCCCACAATGAGCAGTTCTTC. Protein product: CASSSHNEQFF.

CDR3 nucleotides: TGTGCCAGCAGCTATAGTGGGGGTAACTATGGCTACACCTTC. As protein: CASSYSGGNYGYTF. The chain employs TRBV7-9 and TRBJ1-2; tentative D call: TRBD1 (5 bases). Germline CDR1 and CDR2: SEHNR and FQNEAQ (reference sequence). Trimming cost V 4 bases and J 1 base, with 10 bases left between them. CDR3 length: 14 residues. Full variable domain (rest looked up from reference TRBV7-9 and TRBJ1-2): DTGVSQNPRHKITKRGQNVTFRCDPISEHNRLYWYRQTLGQGPEFLTYFQNEAQLEKSRLLSDRFSAERPKGSFSTLEIQRTEQGDSAMYLCASSYSGGNYGYTFGSGTRLTVV.

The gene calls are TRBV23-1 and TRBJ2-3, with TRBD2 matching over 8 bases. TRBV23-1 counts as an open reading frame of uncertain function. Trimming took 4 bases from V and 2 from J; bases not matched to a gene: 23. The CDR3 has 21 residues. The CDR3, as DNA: TGCGCCAGCAGTCTAATGGTGGAGGGGCAGGGTAGCGGGAAAGCCACAGATACGCAGTATTTT. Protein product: CASSLMVEGQGSGKATDTQYF.

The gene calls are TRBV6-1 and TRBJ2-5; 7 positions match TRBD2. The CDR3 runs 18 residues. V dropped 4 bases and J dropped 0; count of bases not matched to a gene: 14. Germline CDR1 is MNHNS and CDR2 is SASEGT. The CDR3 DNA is TGTGCCAGCAGTGCCAGAAAGGGAGGGTGGTCAGACCAAGAGACCCAGTACTTC. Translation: CASSARKGGWSDQETQYF.

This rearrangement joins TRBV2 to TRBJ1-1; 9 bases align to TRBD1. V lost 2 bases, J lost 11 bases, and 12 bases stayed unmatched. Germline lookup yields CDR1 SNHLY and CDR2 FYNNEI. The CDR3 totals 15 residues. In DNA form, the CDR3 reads TGTGCCAGCAGTGAACTAATTGTTGGGACAGGGTATGCTTTCTTT. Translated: CASSELIVGTGYAFF.

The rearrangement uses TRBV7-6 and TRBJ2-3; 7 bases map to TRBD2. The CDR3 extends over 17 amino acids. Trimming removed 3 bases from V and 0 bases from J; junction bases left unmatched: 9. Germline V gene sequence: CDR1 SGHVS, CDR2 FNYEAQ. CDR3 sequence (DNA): TGTGCCAGCAGCTTTACCCCAGCGGGAACTAGCACAGATACGCAGTATTTT. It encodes CASSFTPAGTSTDTQYF.